Included here is one T cell receptor (beta chain) sequence, with context. The data are from a study of B cell selection in AIRE deficiency. The data were produced by immunoSEQ multiplex PCR, yet TCRdb's version contains in-frame clones alone and is incomplete. Of about 26,000 clones listed, about nine tenths were seen once; the top ten hold around 1.1%. Regulatory T cells were sorted as CD4+CD25hiCD127low/negative cells. The V end lost 3 bases, the J end lost 10 bases, and 18 bases lay between the germline ends. The V gene's germline CDR1 is MNHNS and CDR2 SASEGT. There are 14 residues in the CDR3. Sequencing was done on a sample of CD4+CD25+ Tregs sorted from PBMCs. J is TRBJ1-2 and V is TRBV6-1, with a tentative D call TRBD1 (6 bases). The TCR originated in a human donor in good health. The CDR3 bases are TGTGCCAGCAGTGACGCCCCGGGACAAGCCGACTACACCTTC. Encoded protein: CASSDAPGQADYTF.